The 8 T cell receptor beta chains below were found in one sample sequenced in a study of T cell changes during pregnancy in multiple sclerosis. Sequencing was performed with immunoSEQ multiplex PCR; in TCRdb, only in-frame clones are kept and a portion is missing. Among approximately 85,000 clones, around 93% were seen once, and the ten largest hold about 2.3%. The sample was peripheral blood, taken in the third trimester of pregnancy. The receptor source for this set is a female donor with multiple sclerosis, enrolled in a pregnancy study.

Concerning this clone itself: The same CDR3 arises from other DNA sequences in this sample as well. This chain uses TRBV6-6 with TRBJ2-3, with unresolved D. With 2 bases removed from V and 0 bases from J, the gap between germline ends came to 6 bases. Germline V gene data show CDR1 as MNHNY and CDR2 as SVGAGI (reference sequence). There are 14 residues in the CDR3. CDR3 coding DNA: TGTGCCAGCAGTTACGAGGTCAGCACAGATACGCAGTATTTT. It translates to CASSYEVSTDTQYF.

CDR3 nucleotides: TGTGCCACCGCGGATGAATACAATGAGCAGTTCTTC. Encoded protein: CATADEYNEQFF. The V gene is TRBV15, the J gene TRBJ2-1; D gene unclear. Trimming pared 8 bases from V and 4 bases from J, leaving 9 bases between. CDR3 length: 12 residues. Germline assignment: CDR1 LNHNV and CDR2 YYDKDF (reference sequence).

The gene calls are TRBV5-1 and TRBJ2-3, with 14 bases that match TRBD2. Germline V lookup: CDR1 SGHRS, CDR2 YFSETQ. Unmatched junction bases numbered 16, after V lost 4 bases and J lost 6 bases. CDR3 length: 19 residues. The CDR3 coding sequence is TGCGCCAGCAGCCCAGGACTAGCGGGGGGTCGTGTGGTTGCGGATACGCAGTATTTT. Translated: CASSPGLAGGRVVADTQYF. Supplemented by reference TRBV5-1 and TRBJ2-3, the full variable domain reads KAGVTQTPRYLIKTRGQQVTLSCSPISGHRSVSWYQQTPGQGLQFLFEYFSETQRNKGNFPGRFSGRQFSNSRSEMNVSTLELGDSALYLCASSPGLAGGRVVADTQYFGPGTRLTVL.

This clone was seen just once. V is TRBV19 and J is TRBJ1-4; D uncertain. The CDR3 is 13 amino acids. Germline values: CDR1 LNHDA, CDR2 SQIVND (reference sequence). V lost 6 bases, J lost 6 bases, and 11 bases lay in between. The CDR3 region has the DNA TGTGCCAGTAGCGCCACGAGGGATGAAAAACTGTTTTTT. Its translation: CASSATRDEKLFF.

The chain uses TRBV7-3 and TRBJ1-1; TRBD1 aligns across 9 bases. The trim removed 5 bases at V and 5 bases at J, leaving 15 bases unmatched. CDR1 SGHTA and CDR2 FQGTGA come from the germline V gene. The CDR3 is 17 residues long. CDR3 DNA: TGTGCCAGCAGCCACACACCGGGACAGGGAGGGCCAACTGAAGCTTTCTTT. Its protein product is CASSHTPGQGGPTEAFF.

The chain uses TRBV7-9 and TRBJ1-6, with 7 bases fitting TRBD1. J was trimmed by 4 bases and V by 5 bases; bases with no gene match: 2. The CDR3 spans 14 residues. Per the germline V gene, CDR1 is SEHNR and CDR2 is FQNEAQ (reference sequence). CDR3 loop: CASSPDRYNSPLHF. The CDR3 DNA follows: TGTGCCAGCAGCCCGGACAGGTATAATTCACCCCTCCACTTT.

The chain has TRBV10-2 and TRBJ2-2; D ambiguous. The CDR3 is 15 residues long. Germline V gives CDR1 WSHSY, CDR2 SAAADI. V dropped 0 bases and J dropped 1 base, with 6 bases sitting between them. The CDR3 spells CASSESRRNTGELFF. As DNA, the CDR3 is TGCGCCAGCAGTGAGTCGAGGCGGAACACCGGGGAGCTGTTTTTT.

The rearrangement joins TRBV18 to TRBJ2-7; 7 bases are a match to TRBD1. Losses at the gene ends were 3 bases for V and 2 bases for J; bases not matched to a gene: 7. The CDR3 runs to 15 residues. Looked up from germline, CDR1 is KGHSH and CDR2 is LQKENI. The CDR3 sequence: CASSPFTGAAYEQYF. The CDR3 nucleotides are TGTGCCAGCTCACCGTTTACAGGGGCGGCCTACGAGCAGTACTTC.